This TCR beta chain is drawn from a study of T cells in Graves' hyperthyroidism and ophthalmopathy. Study-wide background: Blood from the periphery was taken at initial diagnosis, before any treatment. General study results and limits: Progression to ophthalmopathy was predicted a median of approximately seven months early. Classification by a 13 V-J model distinguished ophthalmopathy from stable hyperthyroidism.

In the case of this clonotype: Its antigen is unidentified.

TCR beta CDR3 sequences were amplified from RNA transcripts. Primed by the HTBI set, a first-round RT-PCR was run on the TCR CDR3. TCRdb reanalysed the multiplex PCR reads using MiXCR and keeps one entry per CDR3 protein. The data hold about 640,000 distinct CDR3 sequences, with about a fifth observed a single time. V lost 0 bases, J lost 4 bases, and 22 bases lay in between. The CDR3 loop spans 18 amino acids. CDR1 and CDR2 (germline): MGHRA, YSYEKL. The receptor was isolated from a man aged 25-45 years with Graves' ophthalmopathy. The sample was blood. This rearrangement joins TRBV4-1 to TRBJ2-7; D is possibly TRBD1 (7 bases). CDR3 sequence: CASSQESVVGGGSYEQYF. CDR3 bases: TGCGCCAGCAGCCAAGAGTCTGTGGTTGGAGGGGGCTCGTACGAGCAGTACTTC.